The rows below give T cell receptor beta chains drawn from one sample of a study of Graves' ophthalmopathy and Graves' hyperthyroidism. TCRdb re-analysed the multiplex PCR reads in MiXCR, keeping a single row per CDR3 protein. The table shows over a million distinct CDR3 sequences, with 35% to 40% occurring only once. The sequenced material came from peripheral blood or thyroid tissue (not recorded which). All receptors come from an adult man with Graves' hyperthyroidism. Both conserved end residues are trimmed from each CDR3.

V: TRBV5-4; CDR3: ASSSRQGLWETQY
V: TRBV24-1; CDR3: ATSDSQTGGTEAF
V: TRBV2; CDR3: ASSYQAGEKLSDGYT
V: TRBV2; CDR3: ASVELQDKIYEQY
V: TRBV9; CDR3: ASSAGGNQPQH
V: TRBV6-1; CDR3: ASSALTGTGSSYEQY
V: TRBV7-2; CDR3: ASSLGGTNYGYT
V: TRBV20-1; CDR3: SASAGTVNQPQH
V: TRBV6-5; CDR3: ASSHQVQALQY
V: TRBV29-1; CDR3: SVYTGGTGQYEQY
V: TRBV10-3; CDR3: ASRNVDRSNQPQH
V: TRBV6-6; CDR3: ASSRQGADTEAF
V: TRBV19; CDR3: ASGKDSDQPQH
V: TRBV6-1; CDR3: ASSPDLGQGDQPQH
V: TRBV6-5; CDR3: ASRPATGSYEQY
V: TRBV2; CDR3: ASSDSDRDSPLH
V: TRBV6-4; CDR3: AGYGQGPYSNQPQH
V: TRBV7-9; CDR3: ASSMRPTQQY
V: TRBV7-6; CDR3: ASSALAGDGTGELF
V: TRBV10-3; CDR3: AIRRDRSYEQY
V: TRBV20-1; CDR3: SARRLAGSYEQY
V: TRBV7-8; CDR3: ASSQAETYNSPLH
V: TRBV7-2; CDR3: ASSLGGWEQF
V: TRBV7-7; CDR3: ASSKTSGSGETQY
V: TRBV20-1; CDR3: SAALGFMNTEAF
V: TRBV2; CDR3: ASSEPGRSYEQY
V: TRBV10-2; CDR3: ASSDSRISSRQEQY
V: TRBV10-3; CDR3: AISESPHEQPGSSYEQY
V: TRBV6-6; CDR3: ASRREGRGEAF
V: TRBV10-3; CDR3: AIRGRLEKLF
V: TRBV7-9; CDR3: ASSPGGGIGTQY
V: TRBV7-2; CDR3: ASSLAPQGGNTEAF
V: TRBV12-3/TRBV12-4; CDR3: ASSFAVLGTGANVLT
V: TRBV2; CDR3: ASSRTDGDTEAF
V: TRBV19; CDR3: ASRDRDRNSYEQY
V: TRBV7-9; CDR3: ASRGGGAAETQY
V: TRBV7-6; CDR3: ASSSSTYNSPLH
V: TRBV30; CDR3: AWSEARTGGGSGYT
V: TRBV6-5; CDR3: ASRGTGEIGYT
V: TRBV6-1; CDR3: ASRAGTTLTGELF
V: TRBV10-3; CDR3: AISEGGGYTEAF
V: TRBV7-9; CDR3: ASSFRAGSNTIY
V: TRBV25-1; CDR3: ASRRGSLNTEAF
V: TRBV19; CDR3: ASSVGQALATNEKLF